This TCR beta chain was sequenced in a study of blood T cell repertoires in COVID-19. Study-wide background: Specimens from acute and convalescent COVID-19 originated in the United States, Italy and Spain. T cells, B-cell-depleted T cells, or PBMCs supplied cDNA or gDNA.

Authors' processing steps: The authors estimated nucleated cell counts from reference gene primer amplification. TCRdb's copy holds only in-frame clones and misses some; the assay was immunoSEQ multiplex PCR. Clone size and V and J calls were adopted from that table, with D and trimming inferred from the DNA. The table lists approximately 110,000 clones, 85% of them singletons, with under 4.5% in the top ten. In its sample, this clone was seen once. Trimming took 0 bases from V and 2 from J, leaving 13 bases between them. The CDR3 covers 16 residues. Per the germline V gene, CDR1 is LGHDT and CDR2 is YNNKEL (reference sequence).

The TCR originated in a man in his forties or fifties with acute or convalescent COVID-19. Source material: peripheral blood. This chain joins TRBV3-1 (or the pseudogene TRBV3-2) and TRBJ2-5; D is uncertain. This chain's CDR3 is CASSQEMAVIQETQYF. Written as DNA, the CDR3 is TGTGCCAGCAGCCAAGAAATGGCTGTTATTCAAGAGACCCAGTACTTC.